These T cell receptor beta chains were read from a single sample in a study of blood T cell repertoires in COVID-19. Assay used: immunoSEQ multiplex PCR; TCRdb lists only in-frame clones, some missing. The sample has about 230,000 clones, roughly 84% seen once; the top ten hold 27%. The sequenced sample was peripheral blood. These receptors were obtained from a man in his forties or fifties with acute or convalescent COVID-19. Both conserved end residues are part of each CDR3. D genes are given only for firm matches. Some rows mark clone size as missing; the rest say once, few, many or name a class of expanded clone.

d_call j_call clone_size v_call cdr3_nt cdr3_aa
TRBD2 TRBJ2-2 - TRBV4-1 TGCGCCAGCAGCCAATTCGGCGGGAGTCTAGGGGAGCTGTTTTTT CASSQFGGSLGELFF
TRBD2 TRBJ2-1 few TRBV27 TGTGCCAGCAGTTTAGTAGCGGGAGGATTCGGTGAGCAGTTCTTC CASSLVAGGFGEQFF
- TRBJ1-2 - TRBV27 TGTGCCAGCAGTTTCCCAACAGGGTCCGGCTACACCTTC CASSFPTGSGYTF
TRBD1 TRBJ1-2 - TRBV24-1 TGTGCCACCAGTGATACCAGGGGGCTCAACTATGGCTACACCTTC CATSDTRGLNYGYTF
- TRBJ1-5 - TRBV7-8 TGTGCCAGCACTTCCGCGAGATCCTATCAGCCCCAGCATTTT CASTSARSYQPQHF
TRBD1 TRBJ1-4 - TRBV7-9 TGTGCCAGCAGCCAGGGACAGGGTAGAGAAAAACTGTTTTTT CASSQGQGREKLFF
- TRBJ2-2 - TRBV6-2/TRBV6-3 TGTGCCAGCAGTTTCGGACATCGGAACACCGGGGAGCTGTTTTTT CASSFGHRNTGELFF
- TRBJ1-1 - TRBV5-1 TGCGCCAGCAGCCCTCGGACAGTGAACACTGAAGCTTTCTTT CASSPRTVNTEAFF
TRBD1 TRBJ2-7 - TRBV7-8 TGTGCCAGCAGCTTTGAGACAGGGAGCACCTACGAGCAGTACTTC CASSFETGSTYEQYF
- TRBJ2-1 - TRBV15 TGTGCCACCAGCTCTCAAGCGGTCAACAATGAGCAGTTCTTC CATSSQAVNNEQFF
- TRBJ2-7 - TRBV5-4 TGTGCCAGCAGCTTGGGGGGAGTCCGGAAAAACGAGCAGTACTTC CASSLGGVRKNEQYF
TRBD2 TRBJ2-7 - TRBV15 TGTGCCACCAGCAGAGATCCGCGGGAGGGCTTATACGAGCAGTACTTC CATSRDPREGLYEQYF
- TRBJ1-4 few TRBV5-4 TGTGCCAGCAGCCCTGACAGTGCAGCAACTAATGAAAAACTGTTTTTT CASSPDSAATNEKLFF
- TRBJ2-5 - TRBV4-2 TGTGCCAGCAGCCAAGGATCACTGGAGGAGACCCAGTACTTC CASSQGSLEETQYF
TRBD2 TRBJ2-3 - TRBV14 TGTGCCAGCAGCCAGCTAGCGGAGAGGAGCACAGATACGCAGTATTTT CASSQLAERSTDTQYF
- TRBJ1-2 - TRBV15 TGTGCCACCAGCAGGGAACAGGGTCGGGGCTACACCTTC CATSREQGRGYTF
TRBD2 TRBJ2-3 few TRBV15 TGTGCCACCAGCACTCGAGCTGTGGGAGGGGATACGCAGTATTTT CATSTRAVGGDTQYF
TRBD1 TRBJ1-2 - TRBV6-1 TGTGCCAGCAAGGAAGCGGGACAGGGATTGGGGTTGAACTATGGCTACACCTTC CASKEAGQGLGLNYGYTF
- TRBJ2-1 many TRBV7-3 TGTGCCAGCAGCTCTCCGACTCTGAATGAGCAGTTCTTC CASSSPTLNEQFF
- TRBJ2-1 - TRBV30 TGTGCCTGGAGTGTACCAGGTCTAATGAATGAGCAGTTCTTC CAWSVPGLMNEQFF
TRBD2 TRBJ2-2 - TRBV6-6 TGTGCCAGCAGTCGGCCGGGACTAGCGGGAGGGCCCCCCGGGGAGCTGTTTTTT CASSRPGLAGGPPGELFF
- TRBJ1-2 few TRBV30 TGTGCCTGGAGTCCTCCTACAGGGCTCGGTGGCTACACCTTC CAWSPPTGLGGYTF
TRBD1 TRBJ1-2 - TRBV20-1 TGCAGTGCTAGTAGGGGGCGGGACTATGGCTACACCTTC CSASRGRDYGYTF
- TRBJ2-1 once TRBV14 TGTGCCAGCAGCCACCTAAGCAGGACACCTAACAATGAGCAGTTCTTC CASSHLSRTPNNEQFF
TRBD1 TRBJ1-2 few TRBV4-3 TGCGCCAGCAGCCGCGGACAGGGGGCTAACTATGGCTACACCTTC CASSRGQGANYGYTF
- TRBJ1-1 - TRBV12-3/TRBV12-4 TGTGCCAGCAGGAACAGAGACACTGAAGCTTTCTTT CASRNRDTEAFF
- TRBJ2-1 few TRBV7-6 TGTGCCAGCAGCCTGGGGAGACTCGATGAGCAGTTCTTC CASSLGRLDEQFF
- TRBJ2-5 - TRBV2 TGTGCCAGCAGTGATGGATCAGCGCAAGAGACCCAGTACTTC CASSDGSAQETQYF
TRBD1 TRBJ1-6 - TRBV28 TGTGCCAGCAGACAGGGGCCTAATAATTCACCCCTCCACTTT CASRQGPNNSPLHF
- TRBJ2-3 - TRBV21-1 TGTGCCAGCAGCAAAGGGGCAGGGGGCACAGATACGCAGTATTTT CASSKGAGGTDTQYF
- TRBJ2-5 - TRBV19 TGTGCCAGTAGTATAGGGACAGAAGAGACCCAGTACTTC CASSIGTEETQYF
TRBD2 TRBJ2-1 - TRBV3-1/TRBV3-2 TGTGCCAGCAGCCAAGGGGAGGGGGAGCAGTTCTTC CASSQGEGEQFF
- TRBJ1-2 - TRBV5-6 TGTGCCAGCAGCTTGGCGCAGTATGGCTACACCTTC CASSLAQYGYTF
TRBD2 TRBJ2-1 - TRBV3-1/TRBV3-2 TGTGCCAGCAGCCTCCTAGCGGGAGTTGGCGATGAGCAGTTCTTC CASSLLAGVGDEQFF
- TRBJ1-4 - TRBV18 TGTGCCAGCTCACCCGGCCAAGGGGAGGTTGAAAAACTGTTTTTT CASSPGQGEVEKLFF
TRBD1 TRBJ1-5 - TRBV7-2 TGTGCCAGCAGCTTAGTTGGGACAGGGGGCACTCAGCCCCAGCATTTT CASSLVGTGGTQPQHF
- TRBJ2-1 - TRBV6-5 TGTGCCAGCAGTCAGGAGCGGCTTCGGAATGAGCAGTTCTTC CASSQERLRNEQFF
- TRBJ1-5 - TRBV19 TGTGCCAGTAGTCCCCAGGGGAATAGCAATCAGCCCCAGCATTTT CASSPQGNSNQPQHF
- TRBJ2-3 - TRBV5-6 TGTGCCAGCAGCTTGGCGCTACAGTACCCAGATACGCAGTATTTT CASSLALQYPDTQYF
TRBD2 TRBJ2-7 - TRBV11-2 TGTGCCAGCAGTTACAGCGGGAACTACGAGCAGTACTTC CASSYSGNYEQYF
TRBD1 TRBJ1-3 many TRBV10-1 TGCGCCAGCTCACAGGGGAACTCTGGAAACACCATATATTTT CASSQGNSGNTIYF
TRBD1 TRBJ1-6 - TRBV7-6 TGTGCCAGCAGCCAAGGGACAGGGATGGGTTCACCCCTCCACTTT CASSQGTGMGSPLHF
TRBD1 TRBJ2-1 - TRBV7-8 TGTGCCAGCAGCCTCGGACAGGTTGATGGCGAGCAGTTCTTC CASSLGQVDGEQFF